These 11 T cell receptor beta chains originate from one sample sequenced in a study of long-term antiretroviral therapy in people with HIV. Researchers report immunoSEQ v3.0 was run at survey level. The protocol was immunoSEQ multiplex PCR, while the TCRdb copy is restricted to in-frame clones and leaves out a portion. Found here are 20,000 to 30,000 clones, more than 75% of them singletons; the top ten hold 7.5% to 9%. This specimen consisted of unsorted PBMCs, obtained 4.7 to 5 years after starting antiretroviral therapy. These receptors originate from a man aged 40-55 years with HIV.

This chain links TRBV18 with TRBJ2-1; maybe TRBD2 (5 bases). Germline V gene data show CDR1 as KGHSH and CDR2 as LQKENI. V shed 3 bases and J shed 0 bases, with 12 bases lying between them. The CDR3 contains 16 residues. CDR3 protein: CASSPPAGSSYNEQFF. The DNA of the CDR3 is TGTGCCAGCTCACCCCCCGCGGGCAGCTCCTACAATGAGCAGTTCTTC.

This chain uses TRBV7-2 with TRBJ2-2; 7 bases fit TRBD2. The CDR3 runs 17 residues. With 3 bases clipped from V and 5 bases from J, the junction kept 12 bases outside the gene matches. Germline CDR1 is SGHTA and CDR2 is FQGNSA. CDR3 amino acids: CASSFLGAGVLTGELFF. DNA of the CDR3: TGTGCCAGCAGCTTCCTCGGGGCGGGGGTTTTAACCGGGGAGCTGTTTTTT.

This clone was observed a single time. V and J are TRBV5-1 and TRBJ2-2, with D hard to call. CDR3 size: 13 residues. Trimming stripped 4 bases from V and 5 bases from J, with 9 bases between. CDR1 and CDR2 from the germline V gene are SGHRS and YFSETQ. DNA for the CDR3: TGCGCCAGCAGCCCTCTGGGGACCGGGGAGCTGTTTTTT. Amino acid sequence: CASSPLGTGELFF. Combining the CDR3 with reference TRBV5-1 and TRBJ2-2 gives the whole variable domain KAGVTQTPRYLIKTRGQQVTLSCSPISGHRSVSWYQQTPGQGLQFLFEYFSETQRNKGNFPGRFSGRQFSNSRSEMNVSTLELGDSALYLCASSPLGTGELFFGEGSRLTVL.

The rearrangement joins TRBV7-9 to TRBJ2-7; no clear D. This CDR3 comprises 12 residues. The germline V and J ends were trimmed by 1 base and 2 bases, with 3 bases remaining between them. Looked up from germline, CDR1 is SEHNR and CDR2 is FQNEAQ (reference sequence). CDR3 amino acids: CASSLVPYEQYF. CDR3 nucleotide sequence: TGTGCCAGCAGCTTAGTTCCCTACGAGCAGTACTTC.

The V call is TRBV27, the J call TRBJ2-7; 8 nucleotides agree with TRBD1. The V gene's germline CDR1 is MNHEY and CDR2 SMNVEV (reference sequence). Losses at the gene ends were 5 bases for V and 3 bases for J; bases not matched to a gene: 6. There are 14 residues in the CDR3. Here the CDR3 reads CASSPGQGHYEQYF. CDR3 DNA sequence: TGTGCCAGCAGTCCCGGACAGGGACACTACGAGCAGTACTTC.

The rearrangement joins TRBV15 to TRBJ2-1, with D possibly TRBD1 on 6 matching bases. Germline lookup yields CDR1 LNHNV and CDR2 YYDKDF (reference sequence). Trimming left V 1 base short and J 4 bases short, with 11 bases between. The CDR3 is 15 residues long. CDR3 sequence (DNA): TGTGCCACCAGCAGAGGACAGGAGTCTTACAATGAGCAGTTCTTC. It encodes CATSRGQESYNEQFF.

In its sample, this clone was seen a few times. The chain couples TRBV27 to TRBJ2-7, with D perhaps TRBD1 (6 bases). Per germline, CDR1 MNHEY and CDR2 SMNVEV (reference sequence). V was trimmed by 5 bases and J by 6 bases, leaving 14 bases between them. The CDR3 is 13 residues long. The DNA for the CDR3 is TGTGCCAGCAGTATGAGGGGGAGTATCGAGCAGTACTTC. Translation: CASSMRGSIEQYF.

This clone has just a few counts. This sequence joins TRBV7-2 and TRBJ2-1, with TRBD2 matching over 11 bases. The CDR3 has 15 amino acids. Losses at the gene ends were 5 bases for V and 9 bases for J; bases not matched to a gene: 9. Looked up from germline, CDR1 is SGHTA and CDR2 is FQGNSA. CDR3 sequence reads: CASSPTVAGGVEQFF. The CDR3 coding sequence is TGTGCCAGCAGCCCAACGGTAGCGGGGGGGGTTGAGCAGTTCTTC.

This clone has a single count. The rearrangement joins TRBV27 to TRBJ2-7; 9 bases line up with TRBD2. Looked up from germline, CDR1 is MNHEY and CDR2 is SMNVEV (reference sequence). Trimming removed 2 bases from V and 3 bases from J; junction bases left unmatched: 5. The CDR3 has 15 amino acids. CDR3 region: CASSLERGALYEQYF. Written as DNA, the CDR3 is TGTGCCAGCAGTTTAGAGCGGGGGGCCCTCTACGAGCAGTACTTC.

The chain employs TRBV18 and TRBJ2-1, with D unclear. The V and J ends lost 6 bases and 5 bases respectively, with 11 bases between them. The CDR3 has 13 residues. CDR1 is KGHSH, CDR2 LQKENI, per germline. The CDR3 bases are TGTGCCAGCTCTCCGAAGGTCGACAATGAGCAGTTCTTC. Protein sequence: CASSPKVDNEQFF. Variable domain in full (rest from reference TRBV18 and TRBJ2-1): NAGVMQNPRHLVRRRGQEARLRCSPMKGHSHVYWYRQLPEEGLKFMVYLQKENIIDESGMPKERFSAEFPKEGPSILRIQQVVRGDSAAYFCASSPKVDNEQFFGPGTRLTVL.

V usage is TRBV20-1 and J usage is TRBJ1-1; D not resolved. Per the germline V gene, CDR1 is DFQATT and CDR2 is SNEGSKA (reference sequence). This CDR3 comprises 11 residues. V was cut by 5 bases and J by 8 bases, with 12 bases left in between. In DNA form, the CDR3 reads TGCAGTGCTCGACGGGATAGCGAAGCTTTCTTT. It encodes CSARRDSEAFF.